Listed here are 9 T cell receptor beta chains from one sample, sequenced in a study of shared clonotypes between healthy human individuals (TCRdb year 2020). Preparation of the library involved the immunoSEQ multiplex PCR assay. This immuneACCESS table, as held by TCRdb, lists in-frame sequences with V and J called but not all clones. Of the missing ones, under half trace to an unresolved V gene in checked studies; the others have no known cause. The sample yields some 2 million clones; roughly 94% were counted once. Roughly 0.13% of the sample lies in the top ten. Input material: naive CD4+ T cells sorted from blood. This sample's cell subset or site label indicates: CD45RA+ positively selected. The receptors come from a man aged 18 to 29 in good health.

CDR3 nucleotide sequence: TGCGCCAGCAGCCAAATGGAGAACACTGAAGCTTTCTTT. Its protein product is CASSQMENTEAFF. The chain carries TRBV5-1 and TRBJ1-1; no reliable D call. Trimming cost V 4 bases and J 1 base, with 8 bases left between them. The CDR3 loop spans 13 amino acids. Germline assignment: CDR1 SGHRS and CDR2 YFSETQ.

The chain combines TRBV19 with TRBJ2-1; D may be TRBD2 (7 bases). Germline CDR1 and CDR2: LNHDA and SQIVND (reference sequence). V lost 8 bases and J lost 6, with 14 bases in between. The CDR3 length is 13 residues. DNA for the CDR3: TGTGCCAGTGTTGAGCGGGACATCAATGAGCAGTTCTTC. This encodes CASVERDINEQFF.

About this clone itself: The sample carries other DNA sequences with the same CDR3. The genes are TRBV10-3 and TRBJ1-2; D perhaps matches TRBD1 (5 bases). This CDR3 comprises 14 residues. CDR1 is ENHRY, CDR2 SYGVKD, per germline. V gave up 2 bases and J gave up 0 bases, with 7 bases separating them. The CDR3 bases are TGTGCCATCAGTGAGGGGACGGCTAACTATGGCTACACCTTC. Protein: CAISEGTANYGYTF.

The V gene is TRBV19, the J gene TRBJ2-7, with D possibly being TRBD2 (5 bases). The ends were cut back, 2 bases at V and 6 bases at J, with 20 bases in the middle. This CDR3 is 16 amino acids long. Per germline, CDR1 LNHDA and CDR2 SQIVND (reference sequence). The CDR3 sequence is CASSINTSGSRGEQYF. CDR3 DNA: TGTGCCAGTAGTATAAACACTTCAGGTTCACGGGGCGAGCAGTACTTC.

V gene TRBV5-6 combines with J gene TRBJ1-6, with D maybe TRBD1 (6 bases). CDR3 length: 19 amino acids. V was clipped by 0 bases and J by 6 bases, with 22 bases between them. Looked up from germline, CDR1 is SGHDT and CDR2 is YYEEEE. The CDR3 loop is CASSLVGARNRLGNSPLHF. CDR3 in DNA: TGTGCCAGCAGCTTGGTGGGGGCCCGGAATCGCCTTGGTAATTCACCCCTCCACTTT.

Here the CDR3 DNA reads TGCGCCAGCAGCTTCACGGGGGTCGCCACTGAAGCTTTCTTT. This encodes CASSFTGVATEAFF. The chain joins TRBV5-1 to TRBJ1-1; D perhaps matches TRBD1 (5 bases). Looked up from germline, CDR1 is SGHRS and CDR2 is YFSETQ. Trimming left V 2 bases short and J 4 bases short, with 12 bases between. CDR3 length: 14 amino acids.

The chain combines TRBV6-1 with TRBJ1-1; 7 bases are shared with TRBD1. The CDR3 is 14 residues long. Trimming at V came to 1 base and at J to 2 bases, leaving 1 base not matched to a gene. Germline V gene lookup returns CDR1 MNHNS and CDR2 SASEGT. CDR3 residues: CASSEGQGNTEAFF. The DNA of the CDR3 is TGTGCCAGCAGTGAAGGACAGGGTAACACTGAAGCTTTCTTT.

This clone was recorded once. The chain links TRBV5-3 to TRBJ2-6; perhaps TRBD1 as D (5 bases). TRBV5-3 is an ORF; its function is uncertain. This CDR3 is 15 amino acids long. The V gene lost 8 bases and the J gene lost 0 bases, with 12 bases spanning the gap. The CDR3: CASQVDSSGANVLTF. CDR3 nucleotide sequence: TGTGCCAGTCAGGTTGACAGCTCTGGGGCCAACGTCCTGACTTTC.

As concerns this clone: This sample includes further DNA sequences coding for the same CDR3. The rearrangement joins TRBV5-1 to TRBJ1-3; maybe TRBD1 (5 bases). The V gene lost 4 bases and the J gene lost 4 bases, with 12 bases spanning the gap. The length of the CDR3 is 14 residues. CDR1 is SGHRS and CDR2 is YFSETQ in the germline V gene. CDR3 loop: CASSPGTGGNTIYF. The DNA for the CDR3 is TGCGCCAGCAGCCCTGGGACCGGGGGAAACACCATATATTTT.